One and the same sample provided the 24 T cell receptor beta chains below, sequenced in a study of cytomegalovirus exposure and HLA in healthy donors. 60 Vbeta and 13 Jbeta primers were used in PCR. Some clones are missing from TCRdb's copy, which holds only in-frame ones; the method was immunoSEQ multiplex PCR. Of fewer than 120,000 clones listed, about 80% are singletons. Sequenced: PBMCs. The source of these receptors is a woman aged 60-70 years in good health and CMV-seropositive.

The V and J genes are TRBV29-1 and TRBJ2-7, with 9 bases aligning to TRBD1. The CDR3 is 11 residues long. Germline CDR1 and CDR2: SQVTM and ANQGSEA. Unmatched junction bases numbered 2, after V lost 8 bases and J lost 3 bases. The CDR3 DNA reads as TGCAGCCAGGGACAGGGCTACGAGCAGTACTTC. Amino acid sequence: CSQGQGYEQYF.

This chain joins TRBV6-1 and TRBJ2-3; 7 bases map to TRBD1. In germline, CDR1 is MNHNS, CDR2 SASEGT. Unmatched junction bases numbered 4, after V lost 1 base and J lost 6 bases. The CDR3 spans 14 residues. Written as DNA, the CDR3 is TGTGCCAGCAGTGAAGGACAGGGAGCGGATACGCAGTATTTT. It codes for CASSEGQGADTQYF.

V is TRBV30 and J is TRBJ1-4, with D tentatively TRBD1 (5 bases). Trimming took off 2 bases at V and 8 bases at J, with 15 bases between the two ends. From germline, CDR1 is GTSNPN and CDR2 SVGIG (reference sequence). CDR3 size: 14 residues. CDR3 region: CAWSRTGEEEKLFF. CDR3 DNA sequence: TGTGCCTGGAGTAGAACAGGAGAAGAGGAAAAACTGTTTTTT.

V is TRBV11-1 and J is TRBJ1-3, with D maybe TRBD1 (6 bases). CDR3 length: 14 amino acids. The germline gives CDR1 SGHAT, CDR2 FQDESV (reference sequence). Trimming pared 5 bases from V and 2 bases from J, leaving 10 bases between. The DNA of the CDR3 is TGTGCCAGCAGCACGCACAGGGCTGGAAACACCATATATTTT. As protein: CASSTHRAGNTIYF.

The chain combines TRBV5-1 with TRBJ2-7; D is perhaps TRBD2 (6 bases). Germline loops: CDR1 SGHRS, CDR2 YFSETQ. This CDR3 comprises 15 residues. Between the trimmed V and J ends, which lost 1 base and 0 bases, there was a span of 11 bases. The CDR3 region is CASSLSSGLSYEQYF. CDR3 nucleotides: TGCGCCAGCAGCTTGTCTTCGGGACTCTCCTACGAGCAGTACTTC.

V gene TRBV5-1 combines with J gene TRBJ2-3; 8 bases line up with TRBD1. CDR1 SGHRS and CDR2 YFSETQ come from the germline V gene. The CDR3 consists of 16 residues. V lost 4 bases and J lost 3; bases outside the gene matches: 10. CDR3 loop: CASSVPGQGWTDTQYF. DNA of the CDR3: TGCGCCAGCAGCGTCCCTGGACAGGGTTGGACAGATACGCAGTATTTT.

V is TRBV6-5 and J is TRBJ2-1; 7 nucleotides agree with TRBD2. This CDR3 spans 16 amino acids. With 2 bases clipped from V and 2 bases from J, the junction kept 6 bases outside the gene matches. The germline V gene has CDR1 MNHEY and CDR2 SVGAGI. For the CDR3, the DNA is TGTGCCAGCAGTTACCGCACGGGGGGAACCTACAATGAGCAGTTCTTC. This translates into CASSYRTGGTYNEQFF.

The chain couples TRBV30 to TRBJ2-2; 9 bases are a match to TRBD1. This CDR3 is 17 amino acids long. After removal of 6 bases from V and 4 bases from J, the junction contained 15 bases not matched to a gene. CDR1 and CDR2 from the germline V gene are GTSNPN and SVGIG (reference sequence). In DNA, the CDR3 is TGTGCCTGTACCCCCCAGTTGGGACAGGGCTCCACCGGGGAGCTGTTTTTT. It yields the protein CACTPQLGQGSTGELFF.

The genes are TRBV28 and TRBJ1-2; D might be TRBD1 (6 bases). The CDR3 loop spans 13 amino acids. The ends were cut back, 8 bases at V and 4 bases at J, with 14 bases in the middle. CDR1 MDHEN and CDR2 SYDVKM come from the germline V gene. The CDR3 loop is CASSPDSGYGYTF. DNA for the CDR3: TGTGCCAGCTCCCCGGACAGTGGCTATGGCTACACCTTC.

The genes are TRBV28 and TRBJ2-2, with 7 bases lining up with TRBD2. The CDR3 runs to 14 residues. V shed 7 bases, J shed 5 bases, and the junction held 7 bases outside the gene matches. The germline V gene encodes CDR1 MDHEN and CDR2 SYDVKM. The CDR3 bases are TGTGCCAGCAATTTTCAAGCGGGAACCGGGGAGCTGTTTTTT. It encodes CASNFQAGTGELFF.

This chain uses TRBV7-2 with TRBJ2-5, with D perhaps TRBD1 (6 bases). The V end lost 0 bases, the J end lost 4 bases, and 18 bases lay between the germline ends. Germline V gives CDR1 SGHTA, CDR2 FQGNSA. The CDR3 is 17 amino acids. CDR3 bases: TGTGCCAGCAGCTTAGCGCTGGGGGCCACCGGGCGAGAGACCCAGTACTTC. Amino acids: CASSLALGATGRETQYF. The entire variable domain, with the rest obtained from reference TRBV7-2 and TRBJ2-5, is as follows: GAGVSQSPSNKVTEKGKDVELRCDPISGHTALYWYRQSLGQGLEFLIYFQGNSAPDKSGLPSDRFSAERTGGSVSTLTIQRTQQEDSAVYLCASSLALGATGRETQYFGPGTRLLVL.

About this clone: Other DNA sequences in the sample encode the same CDR3. The chain combines TRBV28 with TRBJ2-4; 7 bases are a match to TRBD2. Germline lookup yields CDR1 MDHEN and CDR2 SYDVKM. This CDR3 has 14 residues. J gave up 1 base and V 8 bases, and 5 bases lay outside the gene matches. The CDR3 DNA reads as TGTGCCAGCTCCATGGGGGGGGCCAAAAACATTCAGTACTTC. Its protein product is CASSMGGAKNIQYF.

V gene TRBV18 combines with J gene TRBJ1-2, with TRBD1 matching 7 bases. V shed 2 bases and J 6 bases; nucleotides not matched to a gene: 6. This CDR3 comprises 14 residues. Germline assignment: CDR1 KGHSH and CDR2 LQKENI. The CDR3 loop reads CASSPTETGNGYTF. The CDR3 region has the DNA TGTGCCAGCTCACCAACGGAGACAGGGAATGGCTACACCTTC.

This clone was counted only a few times. The chain couples TRBV7-9 to TRBJ1-5; TRBD1 matches 7 bases. The V gene end was trimmed by 4 bases and the J gene end by 6 bases; junction bases not matched to a gene: 6. In germline, CDR1 is SEHNR, CDR2 FQNEAQ (reference sequence). This CDR3 has 14 residues. CDR3 bases: TGTGCCAGCAGCTCGTCTCCAGGGGGTCAGCCCCAGCATTTT. The encoded protein is CASSSSPGGQPQHF.

The V call is TRBV29-1, the J call TRBJ1-2; possibly TRBD1 for D (6 bases). Germline V lookup: CDR1 SQVTM, CDR2 ANQGSEA. The CDR3 loop spans 16 amino acids. Trimming removed 0 bases at V and 2 bases at J, with 16 bases between. For the CDR3, the DNA is TGCAGCGTTGAAGATCTTGTGGGGGCAGGGAACTATGGCTACACCTTC. Encoded protein: CSVEDLVGAGNYGYTF.

About this clone itself: This sample also contains other DNA sequences that code for the same CDR3. The rearrangement uses TRBV28 and TRBJ2-1; D gene unclear. The CDR3 extends over 13 amino acids. From germline, CDR1 is MDHEN and CDR2 SYDVKM. Between the trimmed V and J ends, which lost 4 bases and 1 base, there was a span of 5 bases. CDR3 in DNA: TGTGCCAGCAGTTCCTCTTCCTACAATGAGCAGTTCTTC. This encodes CASSSSSYNEQFF. The entire variable domain, with the rest obtained from reference TRBV28 and TRBJ2-1, is as follows: DVKVTQSSRYLVKRTGEKVFLECVQDMDHENMFWYRQDPGLGLRLIYFSYDVKMKEKGDIPEGYSVSREKKERFSLILESASTNQTSMYLCASSSSSYNEQFFGPGTRLTVL.

V gene TRBV12-5 combines with J gene TRBJ2-3; 13 nucleotides agree with TRBD2. Germline V gives CDR1 LGHNT, CDR2 FRNRAP. The CDR3 has 18 amino acids. V shed 8 bases, J shed 2 bases, and the junction held 13 bases outside the gene matches. The CDR3: CASTSRGLAGRYTDTQYF. The CDR3 DNA follows: TGTGCTAGTACGTCGAGGGGACTAGCGGGACGATACACAGATACGCAGTATTTT.

The rearrangement uses TRBV7-8 and TRBJ2-3, with 7 bases fitting TRBD2. Germline assignment: CDR1 SGHVS and CDR2 FQNEAQ. V shed 4 bases, J shed 0 bases, and the junction held 7 bases outside the gene matches. There are 16 residues in the CDR3. CDR3 protein: CASSSTSDHSTDTQYF. The DNA for the CDR3 is TGTGCCAGCAGCTCCACTAGCGACCATAGCACAGATACGCAGTATTTT.

This clone was observed a few times. V gene TRBV6-5 combines with J gene TRBJ1-1; the D gene is possibly TRBD1 (6 bases). Germline CDR1 MNHEY, CDR2 SVGAGI. The CDR3 contains 15 residues. Trimming took off 0 bases at V and 0 bases at J, with 8 bases between the two ends. The CDR3 spells CASSYSGGMNTEAFF. CDR3 sequence (DNA): TGTGCCAGCAGTTACTCAGGGGGAATGAACACTGAAGCTTTCTTT.

The chain employs TRBV19 and TRBJ2-6; D ambiguous. The CDR3 is 13 amino acids. Deletions cut 8 bases from V and 0 bases from J, with 5 bases between. Germline V CDR1 and CDR2: LNHDA, SQIVND (reference sequence). The CDR3 protein is CASRHSGANVLTF. The CDR3, as DNA: TGTGCCAGTCGACACTCTGGGGCCAACGTCCTGACTTTC. Filled out from reference TRBV19 and TRBJ2-6, the complete variable domain reads DGGITQSPKYLFRKEGQNVTLSCEQNLNHDAMYWYRQDPGQGLRLIYYSQIVNDFQKGDIAEGYSVSREKKESFPLTVTSAQKNPTAFYLCASRHSGANVLTFGAGSRLTVL.

The genes are TRBV4-2 and TRBJ2-7; weak D call: TRBD1 (6 bases). V was trimmed by 4 bases and J by 3 bases, leaving 19 bases between them. Germline lookup yields CDR1 LGHNA and CDR2 YNFKEQ. This CDR3 spans 16 amino acids. The DNA for the CDR3 is TGTGCCAGCAGCCCCACCCAACAGGGTGGGGACTACGAGCAGTACTTC. This sequence encodes CASSPTQQGGDYEQYF.

The chain has TRBV14 and TRBJ2-3; no clear D. Germline-derived CDR1 and CDR2 are SGHDN and FVKESK. V was trimmed by 1 base and J by 11 bases, leaving 16 bases between them. This CDR3 contains 14 residues. This CDR3 is CASSQAGPYWVQYF. The CDR3 DNA follows: TGTGCCAGCAGCCAAGCGGGTCCGTACTGGGTGCAGTATTTT.

V and J are TRBV28 and TRBJ1-2, with 9 bases lining up with TRBD1. Losses at the gene ends were 10 bases for V and 5 bases for J; bases not matched to a gene: 14. The CDR3 contains 15 residues. Per the germline V gene, CDR1 is MDHEN and CDR2 is SYDVKM. CDR3 sequence: CATIRQGVLQYGYTF. Written as DNA, the CDR3 is TGTGCCACTATTCGACAGGGGGTCCTACAGTATGGCTACACCTTC.

The J gene is TRBJ2-5, the V gene TRBV15; TRBD1 matches at 8 bases. Germline CDR1 is LNHNV and CDR2 is YYDKDF (reference sequence). The V and J ends lost 0 bases and 4 bases, in that order; junction bases with no gene match: 10. The CDR3 runs to 17 residues. CDR3: CATSRDHRQGASETQYF. CDR3 sequence (DNA): TGTGCCACCAGCAGAGATCATCGGCAGGGGGCTTCAGAGACCCAGTACTTC.